The T cell receptor beta chain described here comes from a study of OX40 agonist ivuxolimab in advanced cancers. TCRdb's table, derived via immunoSEQ multiplex PCR, lists solely in-frame clones and lacks some. The sample shows approximately 70,000 clones, around 88% of them seen only once. Germline V gives CDR1 SNHLY, CDR2 FYNNEI. The CDR3 is 14 amino acids. With 4 bases removed from V and 1 base from J, the gap between germline ends came to 10 bases. This receptor was obtained from an adult with an advanced solid tumor such as melanoma, head and neck, liver or kidney cancer. The material sequenced was CD4+ or CD8+ T cells sorted from blood, taken in a trial of the OX40 agonist ivuxolimab. The rearrangement links TRBV2 to TRBJ1-1, with unresolved D. This CDR3 reads CASSVQLANTEAFF. The DNA for the CDR3 is TGTGCCAGCAGTGTACAGCTAGCGAACACTGAAGCTTTCTTT.